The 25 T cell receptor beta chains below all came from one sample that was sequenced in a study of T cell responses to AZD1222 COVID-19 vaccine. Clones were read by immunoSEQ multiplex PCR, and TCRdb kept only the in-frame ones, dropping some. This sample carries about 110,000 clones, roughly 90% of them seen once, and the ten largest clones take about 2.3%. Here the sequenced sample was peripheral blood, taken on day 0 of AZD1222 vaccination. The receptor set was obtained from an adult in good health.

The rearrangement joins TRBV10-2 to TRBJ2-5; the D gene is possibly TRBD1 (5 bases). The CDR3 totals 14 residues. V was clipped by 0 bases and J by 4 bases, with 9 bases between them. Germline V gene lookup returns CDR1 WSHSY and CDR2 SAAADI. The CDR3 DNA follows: TGCGCCAGCAGTGAGTCGGGTAGGGGAGAGACCCAGTACTTC. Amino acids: CASSESGRGETQYF.

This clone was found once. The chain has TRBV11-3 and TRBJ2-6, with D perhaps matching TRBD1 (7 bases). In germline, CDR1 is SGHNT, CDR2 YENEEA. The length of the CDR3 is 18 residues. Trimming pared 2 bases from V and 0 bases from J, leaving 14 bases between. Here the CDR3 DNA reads TGTGCCAGCAGCTTAAGGGCAGGGGGGTACTCTGGGGCCAACGTCCTGACTTTC. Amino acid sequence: CASSLRAGGYSGANVLTF.

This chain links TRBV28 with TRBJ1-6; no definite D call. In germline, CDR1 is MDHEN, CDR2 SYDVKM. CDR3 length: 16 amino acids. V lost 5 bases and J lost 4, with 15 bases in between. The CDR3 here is CASSRPYGEYNSPLHF. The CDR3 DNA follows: TGTGCCAGCAGTCGACCATATGGGGAGTATAATTCACCCCTCCACTTT.

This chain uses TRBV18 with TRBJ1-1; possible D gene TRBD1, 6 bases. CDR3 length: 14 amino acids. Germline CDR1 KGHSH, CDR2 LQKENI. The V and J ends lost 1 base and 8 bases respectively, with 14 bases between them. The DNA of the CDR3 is TGTGCCAGCTCACCACGGGGACATCCTAACGAAGCTTTCTTT. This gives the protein CASSPRGHPNEAFF.

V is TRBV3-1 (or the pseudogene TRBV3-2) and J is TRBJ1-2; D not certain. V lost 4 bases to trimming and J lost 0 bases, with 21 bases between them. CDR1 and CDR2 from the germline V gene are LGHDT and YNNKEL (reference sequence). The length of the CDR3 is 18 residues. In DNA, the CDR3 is TGTGCCAGCAGCCCTCTCACTTCGACTTCAACCTCTAACTATGGCTACACCTTC. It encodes CASSPLTSTSTSNYGYTF.

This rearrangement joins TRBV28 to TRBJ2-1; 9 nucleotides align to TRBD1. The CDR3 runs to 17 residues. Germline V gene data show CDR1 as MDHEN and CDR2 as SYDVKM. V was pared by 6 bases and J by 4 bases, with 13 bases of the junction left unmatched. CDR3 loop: CASSFTGGASGYNEQFF. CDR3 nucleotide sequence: TGTGCCAGCAGCTTCACAGGGGGCGCTTCTGGTTACAATGAGCAGTTCTTC.

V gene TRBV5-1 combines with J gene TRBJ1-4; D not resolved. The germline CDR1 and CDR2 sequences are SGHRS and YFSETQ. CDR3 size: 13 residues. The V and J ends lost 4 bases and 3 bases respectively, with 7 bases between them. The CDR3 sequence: CASSTRPNEKLFF. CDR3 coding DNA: TGCGCCAGCAGCACCCGCCCTAATGAAAAACTGTTTTTT.

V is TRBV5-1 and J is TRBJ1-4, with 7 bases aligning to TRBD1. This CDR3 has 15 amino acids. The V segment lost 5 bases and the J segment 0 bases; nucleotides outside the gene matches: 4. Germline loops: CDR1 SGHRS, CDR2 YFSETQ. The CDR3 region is CASRGGQATNEKLFF. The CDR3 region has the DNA TGCGCCAGCAGGGGTGGACAGGCAACTAATGAAAAACTGTTTTTT.

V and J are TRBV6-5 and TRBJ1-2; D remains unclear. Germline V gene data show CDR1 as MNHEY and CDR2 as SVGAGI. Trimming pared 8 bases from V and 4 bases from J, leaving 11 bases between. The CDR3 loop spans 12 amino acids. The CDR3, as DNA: TGTGCCAGCGCAGGACGGGGCTATGGCTACACCTTC. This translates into CASAGRGYGYTF.

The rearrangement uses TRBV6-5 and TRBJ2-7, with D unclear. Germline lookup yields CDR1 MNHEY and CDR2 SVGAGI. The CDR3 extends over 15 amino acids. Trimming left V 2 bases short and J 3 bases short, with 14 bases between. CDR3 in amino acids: CASSYRNAQGYEQYF. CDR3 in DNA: TGTGCCAGCAGTTACCGGAACGCGCAAGGCTACGAGCAGTACTTC.

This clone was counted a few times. The CDR3 sequence is CASSATGGAGELFF. CDR3 sequence (DNA): TGTGCCAGCAGCGCCACAGGGGGCGCCGGGGAGCTGTTTTTT. The chain links TRBV9 to TRBJ2-2; TRBD1 matches 9 bases. V dropped 3 bases and J dropped 6; count of bases not matched to a gene: 3. This CDR3 has 14 amino acids. Looked up from germline, CDR1 is SGDLS and CDR2 is YYNGEE. Drawing the rest from reference TRBV9 and TRBJ2-2, the complete variable domain is DSGVTQTPKHLITATGQRVTLRCSPRSGDLSVYWYQQSLDQGLQFLIQYYNGEERAKGNILERFSAQQFPDLHSELNLSSLELGDSALYFCASSATGGAGELFFGEGSRLTVL.

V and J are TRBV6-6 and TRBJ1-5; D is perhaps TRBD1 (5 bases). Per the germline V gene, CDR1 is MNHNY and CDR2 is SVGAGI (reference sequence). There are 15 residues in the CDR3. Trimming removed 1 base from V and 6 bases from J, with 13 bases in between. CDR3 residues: CASSYWGGMGQPQHF. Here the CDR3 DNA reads TGTGCCAGCAGTTACTGGGGGGGTATGGGTCAGCCCCAGCATTTT.

This chain's CDR3 is CASSINPSMNTEAFF. The CDR3 DNA sequence: TGTGCCAGTAGTATAAACCCAAGTATGAACACTGAAGCTTTCTTT. This chain uses TRBV19 with TRBJ1-1, with D hard to call. Germline V gene sequence: CDR1 LNHDA, CDR2 SQIVND (reference sequence). Trimming cost V 2 bases and J 0 bases, with 10 bases left between them. This CDR3 is 15 amino acids long.

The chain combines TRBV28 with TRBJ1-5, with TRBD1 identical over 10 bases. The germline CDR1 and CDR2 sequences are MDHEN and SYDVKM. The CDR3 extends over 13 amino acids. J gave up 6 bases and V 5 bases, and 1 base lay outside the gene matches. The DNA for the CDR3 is TGTGCCAGCAGTGGGACAGGGGTTCAGCCCCAGCATTTT. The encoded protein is CASSGTGVQPQHF.

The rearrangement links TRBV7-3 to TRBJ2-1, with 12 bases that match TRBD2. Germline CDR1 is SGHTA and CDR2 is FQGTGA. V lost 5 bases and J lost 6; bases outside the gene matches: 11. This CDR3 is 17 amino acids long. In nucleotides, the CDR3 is TGTGCCAGCAGCCCTCTAGCGGGGGGGCCTGTCCCCAATGAGCAGTTCTTC. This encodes CASSPLAGGPVPNEQFF.

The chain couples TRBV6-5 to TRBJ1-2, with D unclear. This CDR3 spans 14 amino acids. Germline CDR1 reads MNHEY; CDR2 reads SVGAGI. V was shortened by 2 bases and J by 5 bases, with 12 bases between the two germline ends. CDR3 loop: CASSYQSDVYGYTF. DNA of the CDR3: TGTGCCAGCAGTTACCAGAGTGACGTGTATGGCTACACCTTC.

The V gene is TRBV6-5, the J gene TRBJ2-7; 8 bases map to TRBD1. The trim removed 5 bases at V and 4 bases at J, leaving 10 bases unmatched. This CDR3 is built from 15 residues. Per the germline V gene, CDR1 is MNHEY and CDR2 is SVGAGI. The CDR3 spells CASSQGRGRGYEQYF. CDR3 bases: TGTGCCAGCAGTCAGGGCAGGGGGCGTGGGTACGAGCAGTACTTC.

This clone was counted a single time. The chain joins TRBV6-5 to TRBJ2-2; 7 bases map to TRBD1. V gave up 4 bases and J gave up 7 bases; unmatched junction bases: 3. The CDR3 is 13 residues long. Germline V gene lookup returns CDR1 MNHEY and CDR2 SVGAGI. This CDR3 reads CASSFTGDGELFF. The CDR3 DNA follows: TGTGCCAGCAGTTTTACAGGGGACGGGGAGCTGTTTTTT.

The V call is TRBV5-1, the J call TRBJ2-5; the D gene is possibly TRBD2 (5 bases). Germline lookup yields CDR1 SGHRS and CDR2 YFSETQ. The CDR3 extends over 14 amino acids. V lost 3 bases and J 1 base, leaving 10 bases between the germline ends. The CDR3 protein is CASSWGGGQETQYF. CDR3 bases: TGCGCCAGCAGCTGGGGTGGAGGCCAAGAGACCCAGTACTTC. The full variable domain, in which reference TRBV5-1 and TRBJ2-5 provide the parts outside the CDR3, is KAGVTQTPRYLIKTRGQQVTLSCSPISGHRSVSWYQQTPGQGLQFLFEYFSETQRNKGNFPGRFSGRQFSNSRSEMNVSTLELGDSALYLCASSWGGGQETQYFGPGTRLLVL.

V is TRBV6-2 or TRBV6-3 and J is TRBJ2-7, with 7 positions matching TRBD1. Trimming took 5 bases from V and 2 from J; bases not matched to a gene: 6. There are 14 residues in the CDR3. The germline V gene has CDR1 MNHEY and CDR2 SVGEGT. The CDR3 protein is CASSGQAQTYEQYF. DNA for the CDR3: TGTGCCAGCAGTGGACAGGCCCAGACCTACGAGCAGTACTTC.

The CDR3, as DNA: TGTGCCAGCATCGGGTTCTCGGACAGGGCGGGTGGCTACACCTTC. As protein: CASIGFSDRAGGYTF. The chain combines TRBV6-5 with TRBJ1-2, with TRBD1 matching 8 bases. The CDR3 runs to 15 residues. V lost 7 bases and J lost 7; bases outside the gene matches: 14. CDR1 and CDR2 from the germline V gene are MNHEY and SVGAGI.

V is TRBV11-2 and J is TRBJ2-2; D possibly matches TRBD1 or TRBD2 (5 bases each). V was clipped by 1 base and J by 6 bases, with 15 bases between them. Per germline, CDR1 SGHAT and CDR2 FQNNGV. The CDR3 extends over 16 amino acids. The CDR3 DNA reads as TGTGCCAGCAGCTTAGCCCCAGGGCGGGTGGCCGGGGAGCTGTTTTTT. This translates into CASSLAPGRVAGELFF. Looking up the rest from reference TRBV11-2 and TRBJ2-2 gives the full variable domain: EAGVAQSPRYKIIEKRQSVAFWCNPISGHATLYWYQQILGQGPKLLIQFQNNGVVDDSQLPKDRFSAERLKGVDSTLKIQPAKLEDSAVYLCASSLAPGRVAGELFFGEGSRLTVL.

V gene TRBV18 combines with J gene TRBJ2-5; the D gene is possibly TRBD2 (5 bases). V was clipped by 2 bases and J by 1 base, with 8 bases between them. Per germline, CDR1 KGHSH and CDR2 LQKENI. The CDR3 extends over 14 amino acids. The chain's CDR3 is CASSPGLSQETQYF. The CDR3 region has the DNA TGTGCCAGCTCACCAGGACTCAGCCAAGAGACCCAGTACTTC.

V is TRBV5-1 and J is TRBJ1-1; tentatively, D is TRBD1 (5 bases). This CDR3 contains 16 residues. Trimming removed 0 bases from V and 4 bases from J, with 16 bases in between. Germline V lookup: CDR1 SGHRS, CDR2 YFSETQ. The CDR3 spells CASSLAGASGGTEAFF. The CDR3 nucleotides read TGCGCCAGCAGCTTGGCCGGGGCCAGCGGTGGCACTGAAGCTTTCTTT.

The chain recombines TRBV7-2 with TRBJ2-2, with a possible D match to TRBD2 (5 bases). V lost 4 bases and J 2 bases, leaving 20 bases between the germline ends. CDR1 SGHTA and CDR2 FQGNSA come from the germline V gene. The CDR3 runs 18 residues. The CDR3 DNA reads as TGTGCCAGCAGCTCAATAGCGCTGTGGAGAGGAAACACCGGGGAGCTGTTTTTT. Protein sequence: CASSSIALWRGNTGELFF.